Shown below are 10 T cell receptor beta chains from a single sample sequenced in a study of early T cells in non-severe SARS-CoV-2 infection. Using its own MiXCR run on the 5' RACE reads, TCRdb lists one record per CDR3 protein. The table has 65,000 to 85,000 distinct CDR3 sequences, 9% to 10% seen once. Specimen: whole blood, collected at baseline. The receptors were gathered from an adult who was a healthcare worker with PCR-confirmed SARS-CoV-2 infection or an uninfected control (not recorded which).

This clonotype was observed many times. The chain employs TRBV15 and TRBJ2-7; D unresolved. CDR1 and CDR2 from the germline V gene are LNHNV and YYDKDF (reference sequence). CDR3 size: 14 residues. V dropped 0 bases and J dropped 2 bases, with 8 bases sitting between them. CDR3 sequence reads: CATSRDPTAYEQYF. CDR3 bases: TGTGCCACCAGCAGAGACCCTACAGCCTACGAGCAGTACTTC.

The chain recombines TRBV4-3 with TRBJ1-2; D is uncertain. The CDR3 loop spans 15 amino acids. V lost 0 bases and J 2 bases, leaving 10 bases between the germline ends. Per germline, CDR1 LGHNA and CDR2 YSLEER. The CDR3 coding sequence is TGCGCCAGCAGCCAAGATGTCAGAAAGAACTATGGCTACACCTTC. Translated: CASSQDVRKNYGYTF.

This clonotype came up many times. This chain connects TRBV7-2 to TRBJ2-6; 10 bases match TRBD1. Germline CDR1 reads SGHTA; CDR2 reads FQGNSA. After removal of 5 bases from V and 2 bases from J, the junction contained 6 bases not matched to a gene. The CDR3 loop spans 17 amino acids. The CDR3 DNA follows: TGTGCCAGCAGCCTCCGGGGGACAGGGGCTGGGGCCAACGTCCTGACTTTC. Amino acid sequence: CASSLRGTGAGANVLTF.

The rearrangement joins TRBV28 to TRBJ2-5; D remains unclear. Germline V lookup: CDR1 MDHEN, CDR2 SYDVKM. The V gene lost 1 base and the J gene lost 5 bases, with 5 bases spanning the gap. The CDR3 has 12 amino acids. CDR3 loop: CASSLSLETQYF. CDR3 DNA sequence: TGTGCCAGCAGTTTATCCCTCGAGACCCAGTACTTC.

In DNA, the CDR3 is TGCGCCAGCAGCTCGTCCCTGAACACTGAAGCTTTCTTT. It codes for CASSSSLNTEAFF. The chain has TRBV5-1 and TRBJ1-1; D unclear. CDR3 size: 13 residues. Germline V gives CDR1 SGHRS, CDR2 YFSETQ. Trimming left V 3 bases short and J 0 bases short, with 6 bases between.

The J gene is TRBJ2-3, the V gene TRBV5-1, with TRBD2 identical over 11 bases. The CDR3 is made up of 15 amino acids. Per germline, CDR1 SGHRS and CDR2 YFSETQ. J lost 2 bases, V lost 3 bases, and 2 bases had no gene match. The chain's CDR3 is CASSWGLADTDTQYF. The CDR3 region has the DNA TGCGCCAGCAGCTGGGGACTAGCGGACACAGATACGCAGTATTTT.

This clonotype was detected many times. J is TRBJ2-2 and V is TRBV6-1, with 7 bases that match TRBD1. Germline loops: CDR1 MNHNS, CDR2 SASEGT. J lost 3 bases, V lost 6 bases, and 7 bases had no gene match. This CDR3 region has 15 residues. CDR3 nucleotide sequence: TGTGCCAGCAGGGAAAGGACAGGTCACACCGGGGAGCTGTTTTTT. It yields the protein CASRERTGHTGELFF.

This clonotype has more than one count but fewer than ten. The junction does not match germline at one end; this may be a read error. V usage is TRBV7-2 and J usage is TRBJ2-1, with D possibly matching TRBD2 (6 bases). The CDR3 contains 15 residues. CDR1 and CDR2 (germline): SGHTA, FQGNSA. For the CDR3, the DNA is TGTGCCAGCAGCCTAGCGCGGGGCACATTCAATGAGCAGTTCTTC. Its protein product is CASSLARGTFNEQFF. The complete variable domain, with remaining parts taken from reference TRBV7-2 and TRBJ2-1, reads GAGVSQSPSNKVTEKGKDVELRCDPISGHTALYWYRQSLGQGLEFLIYFQGNSAPDKSGLPSDRFSAERTGGSVSTLTIQRTQQEDSAVYLCASSLARGTFNEQFFGPGTRLTVL.

The sample holds many counts of this clonotype. This chain links TRBV5-1 with TRBJ2-5, with 7 positions matching TRBD1. Looked up from germline, CDR1 is SGHRS and CDR2 is YFSETQ. This CDR3 contains 14 residues. V lost 4 bases and J lost 2; bases outside the gene matches: 5. The CDR3 protein is CASSPLRGQETQYF. CDR3 bases: TGCGCCAGCAGCCCCCTCAGGGGGCAAGAGACCCAGTACTTC.

This clonotype was observed a handful of times. This chain joins TRBV12-3 or TRBV12-4 and TRBJ1-2; D is undetermined. V lost 5 bases and J 4 bases, leaving 14 bases between the germline ends. This CDR3 is built from 14 residues. The CDR3 sequence is CASSKPTEGYGYTF. The CDR3 region has the DNA TGTGCCAGCAGTAAACCAACAGAAGGCTATGGCTACACCTTC.